Below are 31 T cell receptor beta chains sequenced from a single sample in a study of OX40 agonist ivuxolimab in advanced cancers. Measured with immunoSEQ multiplex PCR; TCRdb has only the in-frame clones, and not every one. The sample carries under 70,000 clones, more than 75% recorded once. The sample was CD4+ or CD8+ T cells sorted from blood, taken in a trial of the OX40 agonist ivuxolimab. These receptors all stem from an adult with an advanced solid tumor such as melanoma, head and neck, liver or kidney cancer.

The V call is TRBV18, the J call TRBJ2-5; 10 nucleotides match TRBD2. J lost 5 bases, V lost 3 bases, and 9 bases had no gene match. The germline gives CDR1 KGHSH, CDR2 LQKENI. This CDR3 spans 16 amino acids. The CDR3, as DNA: TGTGCCAGCTCACCTATAAGCGGGAGGGCCCCGGAGACCCAGTACTTC. Protein sequence: CASSPISGRAPETQYF.

The genes are TRBV4-1 and TRBJ1-5; D gene uncertain. The CDR3 totals 14 residues. V was shortened by 8 bases and J by 6 bases, with 17 bases between the two germline ends. Looked up from germline, CDR1 is MGHRA and CDR2 is YSYEKL. The CDR3 bases are TGCGCCAGCGGGCCAACCGCGACGGGTCAGCCCCAGCATTTT. Translating it yields CASGPTATGQPQHF.

The CDR3 region is CASSTYRADNEQFF. The CDR3 bases are TGTGCCAGCAGCACCTACAGGGCAGACAATGAGCAGTTCTTC. The chain carries TRBV7-2 and TRBJ2-1, with a weak D call TRBD1 (6 bases). V lost 5 bases and J lost 5, with 13 bases in between. Germline V gives CDR1 SGHTA, CDR2 FQGNSA. CDR3 length: 14 amino acids. Together with reference TRBV7-2 and TRBJ2-1, the CDR3 gives the full variable domain: GAGVSQSPSNKVTEKGKDVELRCDPISGHTALYWYRQSLGQGLEFLIYFQGNSAPDKSGLPSDRFSAERTGGSVSTLTIQRTQQEDSAVYLCASSTYRADNEQFFGPGTRLTVL.

This chain uses TRBV7-8 with TRBJ2-3, with TRBD2 matching 14 bases. The junction had 5 bases not matched to a gene; V was cut back by 5 bases and J by 4 bases. This CDR3 has 16 residues. The V gene's germline CDR1 is SGHVS and CDR2 FQNEAQ. CDR3: CASSPGLAGVADTQYF. The CDR3 bases are TGTGCCAGCAGCCCGGGACTAGCGGGAGTTGCAGATACGCAGTATTTT.

The chain combines TRBV9 with TRBJ1-3; D gene uncertain. Germline-derived CDR1 and CDR2 are SGDLS and YYNGEE. Deletions cut 0 bases from V and 7 bases from J, with 11 bases between. The CDR3 length is 14 residues. CDR3: CASSVDQVGNTIYF. The CDR3 DNA sequence: TGTGCCAGCAGCGTAGATCAGGTGGGCAACACCATATATTTT. Using reference TRBV9 and TRBJ1-3 for the parts outside the CDR3, the full variable domain is DSGVTQTPKHLITATGQRVTLRCSPRSGDLSVYWYQQSLDQGLQFLIQYYNGEERAKGNILERFSAQQFPDLHSELNLSSLELGDSALYFCASSVDQVGNTIYFGEGSWLTVV.

J is TRBJ2-3 and V is TRBV2; the D gene is possibly TRBD2 (6 bases). CDR1 is SNHLY and CDR2 is FYNNEI in the germline V gene. The V end lost 9 bases, the J end lost 6 bases, and 16 bases lay between the germline ends. There are 13 residues in the CDR3. The CDR3: CASMRDFSDTQYF. The CDR3 region has the DNA TGTGCCAGTATGAGGGACTTTTCGGATACGCAGTATTTT.

The gene calls are TRBV30 and TRBJ1-2, with a tentative D call TRBD1 (5 bases). The V and J ends lost 1 base and 3 bases respectively, with 12 bases between them. The CDR3 is made up of 14 amino acids. The germline V gene has CDR1 GTSNPN and CDR2 SVGIG (reference sequence). Written as DNA, the CDR3 is TGTGCCTGGAGTGAACTGGGGCAGGACTATGGCTACACCTTC. This gives the protein CAWSELGQDYGYTF.

This sequence joins TRBV9 and TRBJ2-3, with D possibly TRBD2 on 5 matching bases. Germline lookup yields CDR1 SGDLS and CDR2 YYNGEE. The ends were cut back, 2 bases at V and 4 bases at J, with 11 bases in the middle. CDR3 length: 14 residues. As DNA, the CDR3 is TGTGCCAGCAGCGTCGGGGTCGGCCCAGATACGCAGTATTTT. Protein sequence: CASSVGVGPDTQYF.

In nucleotides, the CDR3 is TGTGCCAGCAGCAAAACAGGGAGCGCTCCCCATGGCTACACCTTC. As protein: CASSKTGSAPHGYTF. This chain joins TRBV5-6 and TRBJ1-2; TRBD1 might be the D (6 bases). The CDR3 spans 15 residues. CDR1 is SGHDT, CDR2 YYEEEE, per germline. V shed 4 bases and J shed 6 bases, with 19 bases lying between them. The variable domain in full, with the rest retrieved from reference TRBV5-6 and TRBJ1-2, is DAGVTQSPTHLIKTRGQQVTLRCSPKSGHDTVSWYQQALGQGPQFIFQYYEEEERQRGNFPDRFSGHQFPNYSSELNVNALLLGDSALYLCASSKTGSAPHGYTFGSGTRLTVV.

The V and J genes are TRBV10-3 and TRBJ2-3; D unresolved. Germline CDR1 reads ENHRY; CDR2 reads SYGVKD. Trimming stripped 2 bases from V and 0 bases from J, with 6 bases between. This CDR3 contains 14 residues. The CDR3 spells CAISERASTDTQYF. The CDR3 DNA follows: TGTGCCATCAGTGAGAGGGCTAGCACAGATACGCAGTATTTT.

The chain joins TRBV6-1 to TRBJ2-7; 8 positions match TRBD2. The CDR3 length is 15 residues. V shed 4 bases and J 3 bases; nucleotides not matched to a gene: 8. Looked up from germline, CDR1 is MNHNS and CDR2 is SASEGT. The chain's CDR3 is CASSAGGNFDYEQYF. CDR3 coding DNA: TGTGCCAGCAGTGCGGGGGGGAACTTCGACTACGAGCAGTACTTC.

The rearrangement uses TRBV4-1 and TRBJ2-7, with TRBD2 matching 9 bases. The CDR3 is made up of 11 amino acids. CDR1 is MGHRA, CDR2 YSYEKL, per germline. The chain's CDR3 is CASSQDPLAGV. CDR3 coding DNA: TGCGCCAGCAGCCAAGATCCGCTAGCGGGAGTC.

The CDR3 loop reads CASSPASTDTQYF. The CDR3 bases are TGTGCCAGCTCACCAGCTAGCACAGATACGCAGTATTTT. The chain has TRBV18 and TRBJ2-3; D is ambiguous. V gave up 2 bases and J gave up 0 bases, with 3 bases separating them. CDR3 length equals 13 residues. CDR1 is KGHSH, CDR2 LQKENI, per germline.

The CDR3 region is CASSLAPTGKAYNEQFF. The CDR3, as DNA: TGTGCCAGCAGCTTAGCCCCCACGGGGAAAGCCTACAATGAGCAGTTCTTC. The chain couples TRBV11-2 to TRBJ2-1, with D perhaps matching TRBD2 (5 bases). The germline V gene encodes CDR1 SGHAT and CDR2 FQNNGV. Trimming left V 1 base short and J 2 bases short, with 15 bases between. The CDR3 is made up of 17 amino acids. Variable domain in full (rest from reference TRBV11-2 and TRBJ2-1): EAGVAQSPRYKIIEKRQSVAFWCNPISGHATLYWYQQILGQGPKLLIQFQNNGVVDDSQLPKDRFSAERLKGVDSTLKIQPAKLEDSAVYLCASSLAPTGKAYNEQFFGPGTRLTVL.

This sequence joins TRBV6-5 and TRBJ1-1, with no clear D. The germline V gene has CDR1 MNHEY and CDR2 SVGAGI. The CDR3 has 15 residues. The V end lost 6 bases, the J end lost 3 bases, and 17 bases lay between the germline ends. The CDR3 DNA reads as TGTGCCAGCAGCCCAACGGACGGGATGTACACTGAAGCTTTCTTT. Residues: CASSPTDGMYTEAFF.

For the CDR3, the DNA is TGTGCCAGCAATTGGCGGGGTGAGGGGTCCTACGAGCAGTACTTC. It specifies CASNWRGEGSYEQYF. The rearrangement uses TRBV6-1 and TRBJ2-7, with D perhaps matching TRBD2 (6 bases). The CDR3 sequence is 15 residues long. The germline V and J ends were trimmed by 7 bases and 1 base, with 17 bases remaining between them. Per germline, CDR1 MNHNS and CDR2 SASEGT.

The rearrangement joins TRBV7-2 to TRBJ1-5, with a possible D match to TRBD1 (6 bases). The CDR3 is made up of 14 amino acids. With 2 bases removed from V and 5 bases from J, the gap between germline ends came to 10 bases. CDR1 and CDR2 (germline): SGHTA, FQGNSA. CDR3: CASSLYRVHQPQHF. The CDR3 coding sequence is TGTGCCAGCAGCTTATACAGGGTCCATCAGCCCCAGCATTTT. The whole variable domain, filled in from reference TRBV7-2 and TRBJ1-5, reads GAGVSQSPSNKVTEKGKDVELRCDPISGHTALYWYRQSLGQGLEFLIYFQGNSAPDKSGLPSDRFSAERTGGSVSTLTIQRTQQEDSAVYLCASSLYRVHQPQHFGDGTRLSIL.

The chain is built from TRBV28 and TRBJ1-4; D is unresolved. Deletions cut 4 bases from V and 3 bases from J, with 12 bases between. From germline, CDR1 is MDHEN and CDR2 SYDVKM. This CDR3 is built from 15 residues. Here the CDR3 reads CASSSTPGSNEKLFF. CDR3 sequence (DNA): TGTGCCAGCAGTTCCACTCCAGGATCTAATGAAAAACTGTTTTTT.

The table lists this clone with a count of one. This sequence joins TRBV29-1 and TRBJ1-2; D not resolved. V gave up 4 bases and J gave up 8 bases, with 14 bases separating them. CDR1 and CDR2 (germline): SQVTM, ANQGSEA. This CDR3 has 12 amino acids. The CDR3 loop reads CSVGTGPSGYTF. CDR3 nucleotides: TGCAGCGTTGGAACTGGACCCTCAGGCTACACCTTC.

J is TRBJ2-7 and V is TRBV18; possible D gene TRBD1, 5 bases. The CDR3 runs 14 residues. Per the germline V gene, CDR1 is KGHSH and CDR2 is LQKENI. With 3 bases removed from V and 2 bases from J, the gap between germline ends came to 11 bases. The CDR3 reads CASSPKRGTYEQYF. The CDR3 DNA reads TGTGCCAGCTCACCTAAAAGGGGTACCTACGAGCAGTACTTC.

This chain connects TRBV28 to TRBJ1-2; tentative D call: TRBD1 (6 bases). The CDR3 length is 13 residues. Between the trimmed V and J ends, which lost 6 bases and 4 bases, there was a span of 12 bases. The germline CDR1 and CDR2 sequences are MDHEN and SYDVKM. CDR3 loop: CASRNQGGYGYTF. The CDR3 DNA reads as TGTGCCAGCAGGAATCAAGGGGGCTATGGCTACACCTTC.

This rearrangement joins TRBV7-2 to TRBJ2-2, with a tentative D call TRBD2 (7 bases). The CDR3 has 16 residues. Per germline, CDR1 SGHTA and CDR2 FQGNSA. With 5 bases removed from V and 0 bases from J, the gap between germline ends came to 13 bases. The CDR3 DNA sequence: TGTGCCAGCAGCCCGTCGGGGGGCGCGAACACCGGGGAGCTGTTTTTT. It translates to CASSPSGGANTGELFF.

CDR3 in amino acids: CASSPYRGNTIYF. The CDR3 nucleotides are TGTGCCAGCAGTCCCTACAGGGGAAACACCATATATTTT. The V call is TRBV7-9, the J call TRBJ1-3; D may be TRBD1 (5 bases). V gave up 6 bases and J gave up 4 bases, with 10 bases separating them. The CDR3 has 13 residues. Germline CDR1 SEHNR, CDR2 FQNEAQ (reference sequence).

The CDR3 region is CASAGEATGELFF. Written as DNA, the CDR3 is TGTGCCAGCGCGGGAGAGGCGACCGGGGAGCTGTTTTTT. The rearrangement links TRBV9 to TRBJ2-2, with TRBD2 matching over 7 bases. The CDR3 sequence is 13 residues long. Per the germline V gene, CDR1 is SGDLS and CDR2 is YYNGEE. The junction had 5 bases not matched to a gene; V was cut back by 7 bases and J by 5 bases.

V and J are TRBV7-2 and TRBJ2-5, with a possible D match to TRBD1 (5 bases). Trimming shortened V by 5 bases and J by 4 bases, and 14 bases separated the two germline ends. The CDR3 spans 14 residues. From germline, CDR1 is SGHTA and CDR2 FQGNSA. DNA of the CDR3: TGTGCCAGCAGCCCCGGCAGTGGGGCAGAGACCCAGTACTTC. Translated, it gives CASSPGSGAETQYF.

The V gene is TRBV5-6, the J gene TRBJ1-3; D unclear. Germline V lookup: CDR1 SGHDT, CDR2 YYEEEE. Trimming pared 0 bases from V and 4 bases from J, leaving 8 bases between. This CDR3 has 14 amino acids. The CDR3 protein is CASSLGVSGNTIYF. The CDR3 region has the DNA TGTGCCAGCAGCTTGGGAGTATCCGGAAACACCATATATTTT.

The rearrangement joins TRBV9 to TRBJ2-2; D unclear. The CDR3 is 13 residues long. V was cut by 3 bases and J by 4 bases, with 7 bases left in between. Germline lookup yields CDR1 SGDLS and CDR2 YYNGEE. CDR3 DNA sequence: TGTGCCAGCAGCGCCGTTTTCACCGGGGAGCTGTTTTTT. Translating it yields CASSAVFTGELFF.

The CDR3 sequence is CASRADFYEQYF. The CDR3 DNA follows: TGCGCCAGCAGAGCCGATTTCTACGAGCAGTACTTC. This sequence joins TRBV5-1 and TRBJ2-7; no definite D call. The V and J ends lost 5 bases and 3 bases respectively, with 9 bases between them. Germline V gene data show CDR1 as SGHRS and CDR2 as YFSETQ. The CDR3 spans 12 residues. Full variable domain (missing parts from reference TRBV5-1 and TRBJ2-7): KAGVTQTPRYLIKTRGQQVTLSCSPISGHRSVSWYQQTPGQGLQFLFEYFSETQRNKGNFPGRFSGRQFSNSRSEMNVSTLELGDSALYLCASRADFYEQYFGPGTRLTVT.

This clone appeared a single time. V usage is TRBV12-5 and J usage is TRBJ2-1; TRBD2 agrees at 13 bases. Germline CDR1 reads LGHNT; CDR2 reads FRNRAP. There are 19 residues in the CDR3. The V segment lost 1 base and the J segment 8 bases; nucleotides outside the gene matches: 14. The DNA of the CDR3 is TGTGCTAGTGGTTTGGCTACCCGGGGACTAGCGGGAAGGATGGATGAGCAGTTCTTC. It codes for CASGLATRGLAGRMDEQFF.

This chain joins TRBV6-4 and TRBJ1-1; a weak D match, TRBD1 (6 bases). Per germline, CDR1 MRHNA and CDR2 SNTAGT. Trimming pared 10 bases from V and 0 bases from J, leaving 15 bases between. The CDR3 is 14 amino acids. CDR3 DNA sequence: TGTGCCATCGTTAGGACAGAGGTGAACACTGAAGCTTTCTTT. Its protein product is CAIVRTEVNTEAFF.

Concerning this clone itself: The junction shows a germline mismatch at one end, possibly a read error. The J gene is TRBJ2-1, the V gene TRBV5-6; TRBD1 matches at 11 bases. This CDR3 has 15 amino acids. CDR1 and CDR2 (germline): SGHDT, YYEEEE. CDR3 DNA: TGTGCCAGCAGTTTGGGACAGGGGGGGTACAATGAGCAGTTCTTC. Translated: CASSLGQGGYNEQFF.